Below are 28 T cell receptor beta chains sequenced from a single sample in a study of regulatory T cells in long-lasting Graves disease. Time point meaning: newly diagnosed GD, antithyroid drugs for less than 3 months. The TCR library was made from RNA extracted from PBMCs. With iRepertoire HTBI primers and Arm-PCR of CDR3 regions, TCR beta libraries were built. TCRdb reanalysed the multiplex PCR reads using MiXCR and keeps one entry per CDR3 protein. This table holds a few hundred thousand distinct CDR3 sequences, 15% to 20% found once. These same data were also listed under a study on T cells in Graves' hyperthyroidism and ophthalmopathy.

Sequencing was performed on peripheral blood mononuclear cells (PBMCs), taken at new diagnosis, from a patient treated with antithyroid drugs. The receptors stem from a man aged 40-49 years with Graves disease.

This clonotype was counted only a few times. The CDR3 does not close with the conserved phenylalanine or tryptophan, likely indicating a read error. The chain has TRBV29-1 and TRBJ1-1; 7 bases map to TRBD1. Germline trimming cut 0 bases from V and 0 bases from J; bases unmatched to any gene: 7. The germline V gene has CDR1 SQVTM and CDR2 ANQGSEA. The length of the CDR3 is 16 residues. This CDR3 reads CSVEDWTGTMNTEAFL. Written as DNA, the CDR3 is TGCAGCGTTGAAGATTGGACAGGCACCATGAACACTGAAGCTTTCCTT.

There are many counts of this clonotype. CDR3 DNA: TGTGCCAGCAGTTTACGAGCTTTGGGCACAGATACGCAGTATTTT. This gives the protein CASSLRALGTDTQYF. The chain joins TRBV12-3 or TRBV12-4 to TRBJ2-3; D unresolved. This CDR3 spans 15 amino acids. Trimming cost V 2 bases and J 1 base, with 10 bases left between them.

In its sample, this clonotype was seen many times. This sequence joins TRBV7-2 and TRBJ2-5; D gene uncertain. The V end was cut by 1 base, the J end by 0 bases, with 12 bases between. The germline V gene encodes CDR1 SGHTA and CDR2 FQGNSA. This CDR3 has 16 residues. The CDR3 is CASSLEGYSYQETQYF. As DNA, the CDR3 is TGTGCCAGCAGCTTAGAAGGTTACAGCTACCAAGAGACCCAGTACTTC.

A note on this clonotype: It differs at one base from a far larger clone, so likely a read error. The V call is TRBV27, the J call TRBJ2-1; 13 positions match TRBD2. In germline, CDR1 is MNHEY, CDR2 SMNVEV (reference sequence). J was trimmed by 10 bases and V by 6 bases; bases with no gene match: 9. This CDR3 is built from 15 residues. CDR3 DNA sequence: TGTGCCAGCAGACAGACTAGCGGGGGGTTCTACGAGCAGTTCTTC. The encoded protein is CASRQTSGGFYEQFF.

The table lists this clonotype with a few counts. The rearrangement links TRBV20-1 to TRBJ2-7; TRBD1 aligns across 10 bases. The CDR3 is made up of 14 amino acids. The junction had 4 bases not matched to a gene; V was cut back by 3 bases and J by 2 bases. CDR1 and CDR2 from the germline V gene are DFQATT and SNEGSKA (reference sequence). CDR3 DNA: TGCAGTGCTAGGCGGACAGGGGGGGCCTACGAGCAGTACTTC. Translating it yields CSARRTGGAYEQYF.

A remark on this clonotype: A much larger clone lies one base from this, so it may be a read error. The J gene is TRBJ2-1, the V gene TRBV7-3; TRBD2 aligns across 10 bases. V lost 5 bases, J lost 4 bases, and 8 bases stayed unmatched. Germline CDR1 SGHTA, CDR2 FQGTGA. The CDR3 has 16 amino acids. In DNA, the CDR3 is TGTGCCAGCAGCCCCGATTCTAGCGGGAGATACAATGAGCAGTTCTTC. The encoded protein is CASSPDSSGRYNEQFF.

Of note for this clonotype: It is likely a read error: a sequence one base away is far more abundant. The chain uses TRBV19 and TRBJ2-1; 8 bases align to TRBD1. The J call may be wrong; the DNA end is better matched by TRBJ2-3. Looked up from germline, CDR1 is LNHDA and CDR2 is SQIVND (reference sequence). This CDR3 region has 16 residues. CDR3 protein: CANSMRSGQGFGTQYF. The CDR3 DNA reads TGTGCCAATAGTATGAGGTCTGGACAGGGTTTTGGTACGCAGTATTTT.

At least ten counts were recorded for this clonotype. J is TRBJ1-2 and V is TRBV10-3; D ambiguous. V was cut by 3 bases and J by 3 bases, with 14 bases left in between. Germline V gene sequence: CDR1 ENHRY, CDR2 SYGVKD. The CDR3 runs to 15 residues. The CDR3 DNA sequence: TGTGCCATCAGTGAACGGGGTATCGTCGACTATGGCTACACCTTC. The encoded protein is CAISERGIVDYGYTF.

Turning to this clonotype: The junction does not match germline at one end; this may be a read error. CDR3 sequence reads: CSVAQGGDTGELSF. CDR3 nucleotides: TGCAGCGTTGCCCAAGGAGGAGACACCGGGGAGCTGTCTTTT. The rearrangement links TRBV29-1 to TRBJ2-2; weak D call: TRBD2 (5 bases). The V gene's germline CDR1 is SQVTM and CDR2 ANQGSEA. The CDR3 extends over 14 amino acids.

The sample holds a few counts of this clonotype. With a far larger clone one base away, a read error is the likely cause. The chain's CDR3 is CASSLAGTYPYEQFF. CDR3 DNA sequence: TGTGCCAGCAGCTTAGCCGGGACGTACCCCTACGAGCAGTTCTTC. V gene TRBV7-9 combines with J gene TRBJ2-1, with D possibly being TRBD1 or TRBD2 (5 bases each). This CDR3 is 15 amino acids long. The germline V and J ends were trimmed by 0 bases and 10 bases, with 16 bases remaining between them. Germline V gene data show CDR1 as SEHNR and CDR2 as FQNEAQ (reference sequence). The full variable domain, completed using reference TRBV7-9 and TRBJ2-1, is DTGVSQNPRHKITKRGQNVTFRCDPISEHNRLYWYRQTLGQGPEFLTYFQNEAQLEKSRLLSDRFSAERPKGSFSTLEIQRTEQGDSAMYLCASSLAGTYPYEQFFGPGTRLTVL.

This clonotype was recorded many times. J is TRBJ2-7 and V is TRBV7-9; a weak D match, TRBD1 (5 bases). This CDR3 region has 16 residues. The V end lost 5 bases, the J end lost 0 bases, and 17 bases lay between the germline ends. Germline-derived CDR1 and CDR2 are SEHNR and FQNEAQ (reference sequence). For the CDR3, the DNA is TGTGCCAGCAGCAGTGACAGTCGGTTCCCCTCCTACGAGCAGTACTTC. Protein product: CASSSDSRFPSYEQYF.

The sample holds many counts of this clonotype. The genes are TRBV7-9 and TRBJ2-1; 8 bases line up with TRBD2. This CDR3 contains 11 residues. V lost 11 bases, J lost 9 bases, and 6 bases stayed unmatched. Germline CDR1 reads SEHNR; CDR2 reads FQNEAQ (reference sequence). CDR3 nucleotide sequence: TGTGCCGCGAGCGGGGGAGGTGAGCAGTTCTTC. This gives the protein CAASGGGEQFF.

Ten or more counts support this clonotype. This chain's CDR3 is CASSGGRLGSYNSPLHF. CDR3 bases: TGTGCCAGTTCCGGGGGACGGTTAGGCTCCTATAATTCACCCCTCCACTTT. The chain recombines TRBV6-1 with TRBJ1-6; a possible D gene is TRBD1 (5 bases). V was pared by 9 bases and J by 0 bases, with 18 bases between. The CDR3 extends over 17 amino acids. Germline CDR1 MNHNS, CDR2 SASEGT.

Details on this clonotype: This may arise from a read error, as a much more abundant clone is one base away. The chain links TRBV11-2 to TRBJ1-1; no firm D call. There are 14 residues in the CDR3. Germline CDR1 reads SGHAT; CDR2 reads FQNNGV. CDR3 sequence: CASSLRAANAEAFF. As DNA, the CDR3 is TGTGCCAGCAGCTTACGGGCAGCGAACGCTGAAGCTTTCTTT.

Ten or more counts support this clonotype. V is TRBV7-9 and J is TRBJ2-7; 9 nucleotides align to TRBD2. Germline trimming cut 5 bases from V and 8 bases from J; bases unmatched to any gene: 10. The CDR3 runs to 14 residues. Germline assignment: CDR1 SEHNR and CDR2 FQNEAQ (reference sequence). This chain's CDR3 is CASSPGLAKLKQYF. CDR3 nucleotide sequence: TGTGCCAGCAGCCCGGGACTAGCAAAACTAAAGCAGTACTTC.

Turning to this clonotype: This may come from a read error, since a much larger clone is one base off. The CDR3 bases are TGTGCCAGCAGCGTAGAGCGCTCTGGGGCCGACGTCCTGACTTTC. It is translated as CASSVERSGADVLTF. The chain recombines TRBV9 with TRBJ2-6; D possibly corresponds to TRBD1 (5 bases). Germline-derived CDR1 and CDR2 are SGDLS and YYNGEE. This CDR3 has 15 residues. Looking up the rest from reference TRBV9 and TRBJ2-6 gives the full variable domain: DSGVTQTPKHLITATGQRVTLRCSPRSGDLSVYWYQQSLDQGLQFLIQYYNGEERAKGNILERFSAQQFPDLHSELNLSSLELGDSALYFCASSVERSGADVLTFGAGSRLTVL.

This clonotype was counted many times. The V gene is TRBV11-3, the J gene TRBJ2-1; 7 nucleotides match TRBD1. The CDR3 is made up of 15 amino acids. Germline values: CDR1 SGHNT, CDR2 YENEEA. The junction had 6 bases not matched to a gene; V was cut back by 5 bases and J by 2 bases. CDR3 nucleotide sequence: TGTGCCAGCAGCCTTGACAGGGCCGCCTACAATGAGCAGTTCTTC. Translating it yields CASSLDRAAYNEQFF.

The sample holds many counts of this clonotype. The chain is built from TRBV5-1 and TRBJ2-7; 10 bases are a match to TRBD1. V shed 3 bases and J 3 bases; nucleotides not matched to a gene: 3. CDR3 length: 14 amino acids. Germline CDR1 and CDR2: SGHRS and YFSETQ. Here the CDR3 DNA reads TGCGCCAGCAGCTGGGACAGGGGTGGCTACGAGCAGTACTTC. This encodes CASSWDRGGYEQYF.

The chain uses TRBV19 and TRBJ2-2; 7 bases are a match to TRBD1. CDR1 is LNHDA, CDR2 SQIVND, per germline (reference sequence). V shed 10 bases and J 5 bases; nucleotides not matched to a gene: 10. The CDR3 consists of 14 residues. CDR3 in DNA: TGTGCCACGAGAAGGACAGGACGGACCGGGGAGCTGTTTTTT. The encoded protein is CATRRTGRTGELFF.

This clonotype was counted only a few times. The V gene is TRBV5-1, the J gene TRBJ1-5; D is undetermined. The CDR3 totals 16 residues. With 0 bases removed from V and 4 bases from J, the gap between germline ends came to 14 bases. CDR1 SGHRS and CDR2 YFSETQ come from the germline V gene. The CDR3 DNA is TGCGCCAGCAGCTTGGCCCCGGACGGGTATAATCAGCCCCAGCATTTT. As protein: CASSLAPDGYNQPQHF.

This clonotype was seen at least ten times. The genes are TRBV4-2 and TRBJ2-7, with D tentatively TRBD2 (6 bases). The germline gives CDR1 LGHNA, CDR2 YNFKEQ. CDR3 size: 16 residues. V shed 1 base and J shed 0 bases, with 13 bases lying between them. DNA for the CDR3: TGTGCCAGCAGCCAAGTTTTCGCGGGGAACTCCTACGAGCAGTACTTC. Protein sequence: CASSQVFAGNSYEQYF.

The table lists this clonotype with many counts. The chain combines TRBV20-1 with TRBJ1-6, with TRBD1 identical over 11 bases. The CDR3 is 13 residues long. Germline loops: CDR1 DFQATT, CDR2 SNEGSKA (reference sequence). With 4 bases clipped from V and 14 bases from J, the junction kept 7 bases outside the gene matches. The DNA of the CDR3 is TGCAGTGCTACCGGGACAGGGGGAATAACCCTCCACTTT. Residues: CSATGTGGITLHF.

V gene TRBV6-2 or TRBV6-3 combines with J gene TRBJ1-1; 10 bases map to TRBD1. Per the germline V gene, CDR1 is MNHEY and CDR2 is SVGEGT. J gave up 5 bases and V 6 bases, and 9 bases lay outside the gene matches. The CDR3 is 15 amino acids. CDR3 sequence: CASSLTGGEVTEAFF. The CDR3 nucleotides read TGTGCCAGCAGCTTGACAGGGGGCGAGGTAACTGAAGCTTTCTTT.

This clonotype was picked up a small number of times. The chain links TRBV5-1 to TRBJ1-3; unclear D gene. CDR3 length: 16 amino acids. From germline, CDR1 is SGHRS and CDR2 YFSETQ. V was clipped by 0 bases and J by 0 bases, with 10 bases between them. The CDR3 DNA sequence: TGCGCCAGCAGCTTGGCTCCCACCTACTCTGGAAACACCATATATTTT. Encoded protein: CASSLAPTYSGNTIYF.

This clonotype was recorded at least ten times. The chain combines TRBV7-9 with TRBJ1-5, with no clear D. This CDR3 has 14 amino acids. The germline V gene encodes CDR1 SEHNR and CDR2 FQNEAQ (reference sequence). Between the trimmed V and J ends, which lost 1 base and 1 base, there was a span of 5 bases. CDR3 protein: CASSLGASNQPQHF. The CDR3 bases are TGTGCCAGCAGCTTAGGTGCCAGCAATCAGCCCCAGCATTTT.

The chain couples TRBV14 to TRBJ2-7, with D possibly being TRBD2 (5 bases). The CDR3 loop spans 14 amino acids. CDR1 SGHDN and CDR2 FVKESK come from the germline V gene. Trimming took 4 bases from V and 4 from J, leaving 14 bases between them. In nucleotides, the CDR3 is TGTGCCAGCAGCCGTAGCGTGGGTAGGTACGAGCAGTACTTC. Its translation is CASSRSVGRYEQYF.

In this sample, this clonotype turned up a few times. This sequence joins TRBV5-1 and TRBJ1-2; a possible D gene is TRBD1 (5 bases). V was pared by 2 bases and J by 3 bases, with 8 bases between. CDR1 is SGHRS, CDR2 YFSETQ, per germline. This CDR3 has 13 amino acids. As DNA, the CDR3 is TGCGCCAGCAGCTTCGACAGCTACTATGGCTACACCTTC. It encodes CASSFDSYYGYTF.

This clonotype was counted many times. J is TRBJ2-5 and V is TRBV9; 11 bases align to TRBD2. Germline V CDR1 and CDR2: SGDLS, YYNGEE. CDR3 size: 16 residues. The V segment lost 3 bases and the J segment 1 base; nucleotides outside the gene matches: 5. CDR3 sequence (DNA): TGTGCCAGCAGCGCCGGGACTAGCGGAATCCAAGAGACCCAGTACTTC. It translates to CASSAGTSGIQETQYF.